This T cell receptor beta chain was recovered during a study of T cells after yellow fever vaccination. TCRdb passed the 5' RACE reads through MiXCR, listing each CDR3 protein once. The sample consists of more than 300,000 distinct CDR3 sequences, 4% to 5.5% of them appearing once. V was clipped by 5 bases and J by 1 base, with 8 bases between them. The CDR3 runs 13 residues. From germline, CDR1 is MNHNS and CDR2 SASEGT. This clonotype has ten or more counts. Sequencing used PBMCs, obtained 15 days after the yellow fever booster vaccination. This receptor was taken from a man aged 18 to 30 who received the YFV17D yellow fever vaccine. The gene calls are TRBV6-1 and TRBJ1-1, with D maybe TRBD1 (6 bases). The CDR3 reads CASSKQGNTEAFF. The CDR3 DNA sequence: TGTGCCAGCAGTAAACAGGGGAACACTGAAGCTTTCTTT.